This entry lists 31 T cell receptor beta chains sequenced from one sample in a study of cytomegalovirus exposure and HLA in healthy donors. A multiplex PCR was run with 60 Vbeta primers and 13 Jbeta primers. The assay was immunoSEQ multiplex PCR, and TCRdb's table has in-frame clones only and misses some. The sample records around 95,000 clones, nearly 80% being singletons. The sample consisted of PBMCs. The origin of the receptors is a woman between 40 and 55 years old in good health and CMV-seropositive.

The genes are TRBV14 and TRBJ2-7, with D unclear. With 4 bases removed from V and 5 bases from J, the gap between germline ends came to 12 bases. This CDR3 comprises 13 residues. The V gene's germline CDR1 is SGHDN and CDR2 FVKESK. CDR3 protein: CASSPVPQNEQYF. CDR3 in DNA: TGTGCCAGCAGCCCAGTTCCCCAGAACGAGCAGTACTTC.

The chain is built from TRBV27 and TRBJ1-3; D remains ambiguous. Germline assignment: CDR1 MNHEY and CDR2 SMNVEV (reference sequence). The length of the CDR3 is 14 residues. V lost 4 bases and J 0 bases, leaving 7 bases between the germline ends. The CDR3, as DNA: TGTGCCAGCAGTTCCCCTAACTCTGGAAACACCATATATTTT. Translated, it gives CASSSPNSGNTIYF.

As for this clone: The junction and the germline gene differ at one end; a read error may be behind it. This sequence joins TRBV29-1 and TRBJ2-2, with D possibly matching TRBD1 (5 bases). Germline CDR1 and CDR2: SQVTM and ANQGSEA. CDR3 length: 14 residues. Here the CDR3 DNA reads TGCATCGTTGAAGGGAAAGGGGCATACGGGGAGCTGTTTTTT. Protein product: CIVEGKGAYGELFF.

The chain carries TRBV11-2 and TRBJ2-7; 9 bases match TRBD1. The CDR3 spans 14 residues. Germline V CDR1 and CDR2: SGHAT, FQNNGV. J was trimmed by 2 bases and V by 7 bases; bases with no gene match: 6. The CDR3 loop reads CASNQQGAPYEQYF. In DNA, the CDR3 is TGTGCCAGCAACCAACAGGGGGCCCCCTACGAGCAGTACTTC. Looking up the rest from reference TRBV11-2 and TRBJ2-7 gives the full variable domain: EAGVAQSPRYKIIEKRQSVAFWCNPISGHATLYWYQQILGQGPKLLIQFQNNGVVDDSQLPKDRFSAERLKGVDSTLKIQPAKLEDSAVYLCASNQQGAPYEQYFGPGTRLTVT.

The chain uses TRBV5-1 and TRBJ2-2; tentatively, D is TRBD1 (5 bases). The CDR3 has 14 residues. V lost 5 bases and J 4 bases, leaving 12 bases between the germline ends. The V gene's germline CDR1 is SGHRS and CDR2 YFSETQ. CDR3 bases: TGCGCCAGCAGTCGCTTGCAGGGCACCGGGGAGCTGTTTTTT. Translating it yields CASSRLQGTGELFF. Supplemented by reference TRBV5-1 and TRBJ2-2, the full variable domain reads KAGVTQTPRYLIKTRGQQVTLSCSPISGHRSVSWYQQTPGQGLQFLFEYFSETQRNKGNFPGRFSGRQFSNSRSEMNVSTLELGDSALYLCASSRLQGTGELFFGEGSRLTVL.

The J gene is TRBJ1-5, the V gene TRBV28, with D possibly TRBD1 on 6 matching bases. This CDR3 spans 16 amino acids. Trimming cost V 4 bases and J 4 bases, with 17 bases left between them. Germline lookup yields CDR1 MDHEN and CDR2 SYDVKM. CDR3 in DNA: TGTGCCAGCAGTTACCCAACCACCAGGGGAAATCAGCCCCAGCATTTT. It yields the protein CASSYPTTRGNQPQHF. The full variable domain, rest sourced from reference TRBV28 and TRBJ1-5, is DVKVTQSSRYLVKRTGEKVFLECVQDMDHENMFWYRQDPGLGLRLIYFSYDVKMKEKGDIPEGYSVSREKKERFSLILESASTNQTSMYLCASSYPTTRGNQPQHFGDGTRLSIL.

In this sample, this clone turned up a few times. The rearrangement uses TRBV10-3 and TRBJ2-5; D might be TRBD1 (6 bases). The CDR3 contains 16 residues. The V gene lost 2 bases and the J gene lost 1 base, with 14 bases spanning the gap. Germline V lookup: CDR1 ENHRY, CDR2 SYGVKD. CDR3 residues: CAISEPIQGLQETQYF. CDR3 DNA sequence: TGTGCCATCAGTGAGCCAATACAGGGCCTCCAAGAGACCCAGTACTTC.

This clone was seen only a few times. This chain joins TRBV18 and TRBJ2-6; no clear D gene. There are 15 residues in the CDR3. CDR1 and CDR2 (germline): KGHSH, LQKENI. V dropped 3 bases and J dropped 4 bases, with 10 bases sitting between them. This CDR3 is CASSPPGVGANVLTF. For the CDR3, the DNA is TGTGCCAGCTCACCTCCCGGAGTGGGGGCCAACGTCCTGACTTTC.

DNA for the CDR3: TGTGCCTGGAGTGTAAGATTCGGACAGGGGGCGCCTGGAAACACCATATATTTT. Protein product: CAWSVRFGQGAPGNTIYF. This chain joins TRBV30 and TRBJ1-3; 11 positions match TRBD1. Germline trimming cut 0 bases from V and 2 bases from J; bases unmatched to any gene: 9. CDR1 and CDR2 (germline): GTSNPN, SVGIG (reference sequence). The CDR3 contains 18 residues.

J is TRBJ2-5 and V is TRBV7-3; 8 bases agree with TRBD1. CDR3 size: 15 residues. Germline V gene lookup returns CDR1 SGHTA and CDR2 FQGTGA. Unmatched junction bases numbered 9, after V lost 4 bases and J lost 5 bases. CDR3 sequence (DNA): TGTGCCAGCAGCTCCGCAGGGGGCATTCTTGAGACCCAGTACTTC. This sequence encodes CASSSAGGILETQYF.

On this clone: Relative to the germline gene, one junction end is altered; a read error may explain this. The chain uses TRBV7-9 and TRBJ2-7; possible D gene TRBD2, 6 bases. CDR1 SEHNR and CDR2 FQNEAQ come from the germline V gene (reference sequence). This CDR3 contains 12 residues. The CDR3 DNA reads TGTTCCAGCAGCTTTAGCGGCTACGAGCAGTACTTC. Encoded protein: CSSSFSGYEQYF.

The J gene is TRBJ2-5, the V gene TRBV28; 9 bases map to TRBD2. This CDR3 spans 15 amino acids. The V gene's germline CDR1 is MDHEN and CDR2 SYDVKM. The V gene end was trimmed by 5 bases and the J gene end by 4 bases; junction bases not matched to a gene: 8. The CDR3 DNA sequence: TGTGCCAGCAGTAGTGGGCGGGAGGGAGGAGAGACCCAGTACTTC. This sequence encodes CASSSGREGGETQYF. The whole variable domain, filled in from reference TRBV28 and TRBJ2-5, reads DVKVTQSSRYLVKRTGEKVFLECVQDMDHENMFWYRQDPGLGLRLIYFSYDVKMKEKGDIPEGYSVSREKKERFSLILESASTNQTSMYLCASSSGREGGETQYFGPGTRLLVL.

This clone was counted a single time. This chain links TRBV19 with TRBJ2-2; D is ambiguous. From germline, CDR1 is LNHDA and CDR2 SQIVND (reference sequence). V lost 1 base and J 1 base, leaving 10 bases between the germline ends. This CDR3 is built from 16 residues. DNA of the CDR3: TGTGCCAGTAGTATAGGTGCGCTTGGGAACACCGGGGAGCTGTTTTTT. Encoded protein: CASSIGALGNTGELFF.

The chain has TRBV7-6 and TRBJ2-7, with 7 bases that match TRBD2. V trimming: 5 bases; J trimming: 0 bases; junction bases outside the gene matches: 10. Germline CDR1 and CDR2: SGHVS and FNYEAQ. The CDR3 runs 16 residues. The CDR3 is CASSPYRASGSYEQYF. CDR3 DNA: TGTGCCAGCAGCCCCTATCGGGCTAGCGGCTCCTACGAGCAGTACTTC.

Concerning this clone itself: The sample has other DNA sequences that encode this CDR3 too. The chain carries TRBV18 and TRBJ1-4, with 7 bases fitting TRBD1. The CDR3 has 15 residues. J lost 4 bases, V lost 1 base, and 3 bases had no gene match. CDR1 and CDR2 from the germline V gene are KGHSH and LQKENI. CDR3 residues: CASSPRSGGNEKLFF. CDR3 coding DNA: TGTGCCAGCTCACCACGGTCAGGGGGTAATGAAAAACTGTTTTTT.

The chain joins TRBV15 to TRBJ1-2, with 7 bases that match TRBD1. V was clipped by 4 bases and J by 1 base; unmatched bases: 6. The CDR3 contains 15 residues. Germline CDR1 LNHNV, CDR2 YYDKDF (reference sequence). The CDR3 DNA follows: TGTGCCACCAGCATAGAACAGGGGCTTAACTATGGCTACACCTTC. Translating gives CATSIEQGLNYGYTF.

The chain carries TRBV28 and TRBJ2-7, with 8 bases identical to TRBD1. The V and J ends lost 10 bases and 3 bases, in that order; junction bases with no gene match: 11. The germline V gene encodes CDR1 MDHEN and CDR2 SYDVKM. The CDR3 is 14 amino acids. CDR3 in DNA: TGTGCCACCCAGCGATATACAGGGGGCTACGAGCAGTACTTC. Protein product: CATQRYTGGYEQYF.

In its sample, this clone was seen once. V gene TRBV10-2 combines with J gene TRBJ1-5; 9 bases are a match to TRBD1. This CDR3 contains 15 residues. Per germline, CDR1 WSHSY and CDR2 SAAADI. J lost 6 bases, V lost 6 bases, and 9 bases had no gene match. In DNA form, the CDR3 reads TGCGCCAGCAGCCATACAGGGGGCCTAGGTCAGCCCCAGCATTTT. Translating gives CASSHTGGLGQPQHF.

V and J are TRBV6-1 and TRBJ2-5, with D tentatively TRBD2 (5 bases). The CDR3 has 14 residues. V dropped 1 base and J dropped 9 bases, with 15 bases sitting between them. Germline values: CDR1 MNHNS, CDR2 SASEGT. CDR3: CASSEGETWAAQYF. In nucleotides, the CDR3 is TGTGCCAGCAGTGAAGGGGAGACTTGGGCGGCCCAGTACTTC.

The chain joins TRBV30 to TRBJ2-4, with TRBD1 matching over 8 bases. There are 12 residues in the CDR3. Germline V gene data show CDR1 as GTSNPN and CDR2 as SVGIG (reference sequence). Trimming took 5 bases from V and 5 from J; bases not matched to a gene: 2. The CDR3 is CAWDRGQNIQYF. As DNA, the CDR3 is TGTGCCTGGGACAGGGGCCAAAACATTCAGTACTTC.

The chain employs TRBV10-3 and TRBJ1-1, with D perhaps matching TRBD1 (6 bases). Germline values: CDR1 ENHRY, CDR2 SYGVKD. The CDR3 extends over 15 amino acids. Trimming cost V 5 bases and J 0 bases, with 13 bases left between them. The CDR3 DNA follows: TGTGCCATCAGTAGTAGACAGGAGGTGAACACTGAAGCTTTCTTT. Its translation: CAISSRQEVNTEAFF.

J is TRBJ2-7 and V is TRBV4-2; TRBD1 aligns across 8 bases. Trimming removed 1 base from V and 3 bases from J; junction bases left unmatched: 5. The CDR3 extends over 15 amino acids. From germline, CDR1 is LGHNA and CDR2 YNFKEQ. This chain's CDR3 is CASSQAGTGGYEQYF. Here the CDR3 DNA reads TGTGCCAGCAGCCAAGCCGGGACAGGCGGCTACGAGCAGTACTTC.

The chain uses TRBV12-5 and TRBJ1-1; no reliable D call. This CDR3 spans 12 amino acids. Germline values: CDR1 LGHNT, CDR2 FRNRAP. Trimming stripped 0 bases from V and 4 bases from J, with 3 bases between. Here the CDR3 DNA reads TGTGCTAGTGGTTTGGTAGCCACTGAAGCTTTCTTT. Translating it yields CASGLVATEAFF.

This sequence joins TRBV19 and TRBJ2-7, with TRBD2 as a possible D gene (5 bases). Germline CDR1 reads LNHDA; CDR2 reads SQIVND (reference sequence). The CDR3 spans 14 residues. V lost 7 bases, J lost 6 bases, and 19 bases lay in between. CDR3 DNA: TGTGCCAGTACCCCGAGCGGAAACGCTCTCGAGCAGTACTTC. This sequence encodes CASTPSGNALEQYF.

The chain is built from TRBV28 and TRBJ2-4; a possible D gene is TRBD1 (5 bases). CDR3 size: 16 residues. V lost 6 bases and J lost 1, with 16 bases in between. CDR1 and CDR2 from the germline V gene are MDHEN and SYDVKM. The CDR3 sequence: CASRGPPSIAKNIQYF. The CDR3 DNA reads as TGTGCCAGCAGGGGGCCCCCCAGTATTGCCAAAAACATTCAGTACTTC.

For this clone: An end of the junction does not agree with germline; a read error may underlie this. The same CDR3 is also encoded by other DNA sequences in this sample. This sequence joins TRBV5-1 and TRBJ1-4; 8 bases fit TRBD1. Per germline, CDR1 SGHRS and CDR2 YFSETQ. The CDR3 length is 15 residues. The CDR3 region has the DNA TGCGCCAGCAGACAGGGGGAACCAACTAACGAAAAACTGTTTTTT. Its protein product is CASRQGEPTNEKLFF.

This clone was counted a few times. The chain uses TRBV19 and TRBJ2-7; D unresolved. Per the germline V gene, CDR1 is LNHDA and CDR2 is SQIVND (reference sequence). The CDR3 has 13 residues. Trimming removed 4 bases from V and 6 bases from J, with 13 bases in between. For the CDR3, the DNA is TGTGCCAGTAGTACCCAACTAAGTTGCGAGCAGTACTTC. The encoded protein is CASSTQLSCEQYF.

The CDR3 is CASSPGDYGYTF. As DNA, the CDR3 is TGTGCCAGCAGCCCCGGTGACTATGGCTACACCTTC. The chain combines TRBV11-2 with TRBJ1-2; D unclear. CDR3 size: 12 residues. V was pared by 5 bases and J by 3 bases, with 7 bases between. The germline gives CDR1 SGHAT, CDR2 FQNNGV.

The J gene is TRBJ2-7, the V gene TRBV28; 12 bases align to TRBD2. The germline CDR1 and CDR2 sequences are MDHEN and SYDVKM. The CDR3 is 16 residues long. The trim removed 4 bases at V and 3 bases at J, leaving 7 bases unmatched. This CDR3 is CASSSGLAGPYYEQYF. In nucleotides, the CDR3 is TGTGCCAGCAGTTCCGGACTAGCGGGACCTTACTACGAGCAGTACTTC.

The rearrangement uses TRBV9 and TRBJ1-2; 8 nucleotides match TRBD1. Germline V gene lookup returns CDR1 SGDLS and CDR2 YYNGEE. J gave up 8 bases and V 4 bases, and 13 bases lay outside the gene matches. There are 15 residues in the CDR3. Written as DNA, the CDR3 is TGTGCCAGCAGCAAACAAAATACAGGGGGGGAAGGCTACACCTTC. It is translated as CASSKQNTGGEGYTF.

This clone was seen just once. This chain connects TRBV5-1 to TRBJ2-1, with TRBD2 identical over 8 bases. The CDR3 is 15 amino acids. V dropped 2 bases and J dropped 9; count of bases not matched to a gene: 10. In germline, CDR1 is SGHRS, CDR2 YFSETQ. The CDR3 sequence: CASSLSAGGSAEQFF. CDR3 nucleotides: TGCGCCAGCAGCTTATCGGCGGGAGGATCTGCTGAGCAGTTCTTC.